The rows below give T cell receptor beta chains drawn from one sample of a study of T-cell reconstitution after alpha-beta-depleted transplantation in children. One entry per CDR3 protein, called by TCRdb with MiXCR from the PCR reads. The sample consists of about 540,000 distinct CDR3 sequences, 18% of them appearing once. Material: PBMCs from the stem cell graft donor, obtained from the stem cell graft. The receptors were sampled from a human donor who donated a stem cell graft to a child with acute lymphoblastic leukemia. Each CDR3 is given with its conserved first and last residue. Each record gives: clone size, J gene, V gene, D gene, CDR3 protein, CDR3 DNA. D genes are given only for firm matches. Not all rows give a size; the values are once, few, many and, for expanded clones, a class.

clone_size: few
j_call: TRBJ2-1
v_call: TRBV15
d_call: -
cdr3_aa: CATSRDGAFLYSSYNEQFF
cdr3_nt: TGTGCCACCAGCAGAGACGGGGCCTTCTTATACAGCTCCTACAATGAGCAGTTCTTC

clone_size: -
j_call: TRBJ2-2
v_call: TRBV29-1
d_call: -
cdr3_aa: CSAPTDTGELFF
cdr3_nt: TGCAGCGCCCCGACTGACACCGGGGAGCTGTTTTTT

clone_size: few
j_call: TRBJ1-3
v_call: TRBV11-1
d_call: -
cdr3_aa: CASTAGTSGNTIYF
cdr3_nt: TGTGCCAGCACCGCCGGGACATCAGGAAACACCATATATTTT

clone_size: -
j_call: TRBJ2-7
v_call: TRBV4-2
d_call: TRBD2
cdr3_aa: CASSQEEAGGLSEQYF
cdr3_nt: TGTGCCAGCAGCCAAGAGGAGGCGGGAGGGCTATCCGAGCAGTACTTC

clone_size: few
j_call: TRBJ1-2
v_call: TRBV6-2/TRBV6-3
d_call: TRBD1
cdr3_aa: CASSTGQGVTHGYTF
cdr3_nt: TGTGCCAGCAGTACTGGACAGGGGGTTACTCATGGCTACACCTTC

clone_size: few
j_call: TRBJ2-1
v_call: TRBV7-6
d_call: -
cdr3_aa: CASSLGPAAYNEQFF
cdr3_nt: TGTGCCAGCAGCTTAGGCCCAGCAGCCTACAATGAGCAGTTCTTC

clone_size: few
j_call: TRBJ1-2
v_call: TRBV20-1
d_call: -
cdr3_aa: CSASVLGGYTF
cdr3_nt: TGCAGTGCTAGTGTCCTCGGGGGCTACACCTTC

clone_size: -
j_call: TRBJ2-5
v_call: TRBV20-1
d_call: -
cdr3_aa: CSASLIGFQETQYF
cdr3_nt: TGCAGTGCTAGCCTCATAGGATTCCAAGAGACCCAGTACTTC

clone_size: few
j_call: TRBJ1-6
v_call: TRBV5-1
d_call: -
cdr3_aa: CASSPTGGSSYNSPLHF
cdr3_nt: TGCGCCAGCAGCCCTACAGGCGGGAGCTCCTATAATTCACCCCTCCACTTT

clone_size: few
j_call: TRBJ2-3
v_call: TRBV9
d_call: -
cdr3_aa: CASSGDGAFGDTQYF
cdr3_nt: TGTGCCAGCAGCGGAGACGGGGCCTTTGGGGATACGCAGTATTTT

clone_size: -
j_call: TRBJ2-7
v_call: TRBV3-1
d_call: -
cdr3_aa: CASTPGPRAYEQYF
cdr3_nt: TGTGCCAGCACGCCGGGCCCCCGCGCCTACGAGCAGTACTTC

clone_size: -
j_call: TRBJ1-1
v_call: TRBV4-2
d_call: TRBD1
cdr3_aa: CASSRPGTGGTEAFF
cdr3_nt: TGTGCCAGCAGCCGTCCCGGGACAGGGGGCACTGAAGCTTTCTTT

clone_size: -
j_call: TRBJ1-4
v_call: TRBV20-1
d_call: -
cdr3_aa: CSARDATVGGGKLFF
cdr3_nt: TGCAGTGCTAGAGATGCGACGGTAGGAGGCGGAAAACTGTTTTTT

clone_size: -
j_call: TRBJ2-7
v_call: TRBV29-1
d_call: -
cdr3_aa: CSVEQRSSYEQYF
cdr3_nt: TGCAGCGTTGAACAGCGGAGCTCCTACGAGCAGTACTTC

clone_size: -
j_call: TRBJ1-1
v_call: TRBV5-1
d_call: -
cdr3_aa: CASSLAEGIRRGTEAFF
cdr3_nt: TGCGCCAGCAGCTTGGCCGAAGGGATCAGGCGAGGCACTGAAGCTTTCTTT

clone_size: few
j_call: TRBJ1-4
v_call: TRBV5-1
d_call: TRBD1
cdr3_aa: CASSYSPGQGRSNEKLFF
cdr3_nt: TGCGCCAGCAGCTATTCCCCGGGACAGGGGAGGTCTAATGAAAAACTGTTTTTT

clone_size: -
j_call: TRBJ2-1
v_call: TRBV27
d_call: -
cdr3_aa: CASGELRTYNEQFF
cdr3_nt: TGTGCCAGCGGGGAACTTCGAACCTACAATGAGCAGTTCTTC

clone_size: few
j_call: TRBJ2-1
v_call: TRBV12-3/TRBV12-4
d_call: -
cdr3_aa: CASSTVRLGGRDEQFF
cdr3_nt: TGTGCCAGCAGTACGGTTAGGTTAGGGGGGAGGGATGAGCAGTTCTTC

clone_size: -
j_call: TRBJ1-3
v_call: TRBV4-1
d_call: -
cdr3_aa: CASSPSGDGNTIYF
cdr3_nt: TGCGCCAGCAGCCCCTCAGGGGATGGAAACACCATATATTTT

clone_size: -
j_call: TRBJ1-1
v_call: TRBV5-1
d_call: -
cdr3_aa: CASSLEGGSTEAFF
cdr3_nt: TGCGCCAGCAGCTTGGAAGGAGGGAGCACTGAAGCTTTCTTT

clone_size: -
j_call: TRBJ2-3
v_call: TRBV5-5
d_call: -
cdr3_aa: CASSFSQGTDTQYF
cdr3_nt: TGTGCCAGCAGCTTTTCTCAGGGCACAGATACGCAGTATTTT

clone_size: many
j_call: TRBJ2-1
v_call: TRBV25-1
d_call: TRBD1
cdr3_aa: CATTGYNRGSYNEQFF
cdr3_nt: TGTGCCACCACGGGATATAACAGGGGATCCTACAATGAGCAGTTCTTC

clone_size: -
j_call: TRBJ1-4
v_call: TRBV10-2
d_call: -
cdr3_aa: CASTFDRGEKLFF
cdr3_nt: TGCGCCAGCACCTTCGATCGCGGTGAAAAACTGTTTTTT

clone_size: -
j_call: TRBJ2-6
v_call: TRBV11-1
d_call: -
cdr3_aa: CASSPKSRQTYSGANVLTF
cdr3_nt: TGTGCCAGCAGCCCCAAATCACGACAGACTTACTCTGGGGCCAACGTCCTGACTTTC

clone_size: -
j_call: TRBJ1-1
v_call: TRBV5-1
d_call: -
cdr3_aa: CASSRGPVNTEAFF
cdr3_nt: TGCGCCAGCTCCAGAGGCCCCGTGAACACTGAAGCTTTCTTT

clone_size: few
j_call: TRBJ1-5
v_call: TRBV5-8
d_call: -
cdr3_aa: CASSLALDSSNNQPQHF
cdr3_nt: TGTGCCAGCAGCTTGGCCCTGGACTCATCCAACAATCAGCCCCAGCATTTT

clone_size: -
j_call: TRBJ2-5
v_call: TRBV4-1
d_call: TRBD2
cdr3_aa: CASSQWDRGLIQETQYF
cdr3_nt: TGCGCCAGCAGCCAATGGGATCGGGGACTAATCCAAGAGACCCAGTACTTC